The rows below give T cell receptor beta chains drawn from one sample of a study of blood T cells in healthy people across ages. TCRdb re-derived calls from the 5' RACE reads in MiXCR, one entry per CDR3 protein. The sample shows about 1.8 million distinct CDR3 sequences, roughly 50% of them seen only once. The specimen was blood. The source is a woman between 40 and 55 years old in good health. CDR3s include the opening cysteine and the closing phenylalanine or tryptophan. A D gene is named only where the DNA matches it firmly. Some rows mark clone size as missing; the rest say once, few, many or name a class of expanded clone.

TRBJ1-6 | NA | NA | TRBV3-1 | TGTGCCAGCAGCCTAACTAGGGGGGCAATGGATTCACCCCTCCACTTT | CASSLTRGAMDSPLHF
TRBJ1-2 | few | NA | TRBV12-3/TRBV12-4 | TGTGCCAGCAGTTTGGTACAGAATACTAACTATGGCTACACCTTC | CASSLVQNTNYGYTF
TRBJ1-3 | NA | NA | TRBV27 | TGTGCCAGCAGTTTATACGCCTCTGGAAACACCATATATTTT | CASSLYASGNTIYF
TRBJ1-5 | NA | NA | TRBV7-9 | TGTGCCAGCAGCTTAGGGGGGGACGGCAATCAGCCCCAGCATTTT | CASSLGGDGNQPQHF
TRBJ2-7 | NA | TRBD1 | TRBV7-4 | TGTGCCAGCAGCTTAGAAGCGGACAGGGCCTACGAGCAGTACTTC | CASSLEADRAYEQYF
TRBJ1-2 | NA | TRBD1 | TRBV9 | TGTGCCAGCAGCTTAGGTCTCGACAGGGACTATGGCTACACCTTC | CASSLGLDRDYGYTF
TRBJ1-1 | NA | TRBD1 | TRBV20-1 | TGCAGTGCTAGAGTCAGGGGGGAGGTCGGAACTGGAGCTTTCTTT | CSARVRGEVGTGAFF
TRBJ2-5 | few | NA | TRBV7-2 | TGTGCCAGCAGCTTAGACCGGATGAGGGAGACCCAGTACTTC | CASSLDRMRETQYF
TRBJ2-3 | NA | NA | TRBV12-3/TRBV12-4 | TGTGCCAGCAGTTTACTAGGAAGAGCCGATGCGCAGTATTTT | CASSLLGRADAQYF
TRBJ2-7 | NA | TRBD2 | TRBV4-3 | TGCGCCAGCAGCCAAGCCTCGAGGACTAGCCGGGCCTACAATGAGCAGTACTTC | CASSQASRTSRAYNEQYF
TRBJ2-7 | few | NA | TRBV27 | TGTGCCAGCAGTTTGGTGCTTCTGCCGTGGGAGACCTACGAGCAGTACTTC | CASSLVLLPWETYEQYF
TRBJ2-3 | NA | NA | TRBV7-9 | TGTGCCAGCAGCACGGGACCCGGCGCAACAGATACGCAGTATTTT | CASSTGPGATDTQYF
TRBJ2-5 | NA | NA | TRBV9 | TGTGCCAGCAGCCCCCCTGGGGGTCCGACTGAGCAGTACTTC | CASSPPGGPTEQYF
TRBJ2-3 | NA | NA | TRBV27 | TGTGCCAGCACCCCCAGCTACACAGATACGCAGTATTTT | CASTPSYTDTQYF
TRBJ2-5 | NA | NA | TRBV24-1 | TGTGCCACCAGTGAGGCTGGAGGGACCCAGTACTTC | CATSEAGGTQYF
TRBJ2-7 | NA | TRBD1 | TRBV20-1 | TGCAGTGCTAGGGGGGGGACAGGGAATGACTACGAGCAGTACTTC | CSARGGTGNDYEQYF